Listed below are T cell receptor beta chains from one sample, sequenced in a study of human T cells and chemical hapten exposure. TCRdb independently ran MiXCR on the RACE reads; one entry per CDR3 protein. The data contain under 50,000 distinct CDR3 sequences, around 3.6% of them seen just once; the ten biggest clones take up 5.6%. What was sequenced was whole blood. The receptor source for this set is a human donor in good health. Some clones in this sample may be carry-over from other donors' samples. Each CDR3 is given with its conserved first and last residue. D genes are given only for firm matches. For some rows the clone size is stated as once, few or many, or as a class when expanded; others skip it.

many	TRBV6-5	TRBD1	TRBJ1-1	TGTGCCAGCAGCCTTTCCGGGACAGCGAACACTGAAGCTTTCTTT	CASSLSGTANTEAFF
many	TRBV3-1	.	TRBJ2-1	TGTGCCAGCAGCCAAGGGGGGCGGATCGGAGATGAGCAGTTCTTC	CASSQGGRIGDEQFF
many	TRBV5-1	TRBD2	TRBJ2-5	TGCGCCAGCAGCTTGGTAGCTAGCGGGAGTGAGACCCAGTACTTC	CASSLVASGSETQYF
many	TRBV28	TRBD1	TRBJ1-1	TGTGCCAGCAGTTTAAGGGGGCGCGAAGGTGAAGCTTTCTTT	CASSLRGREGEAFF
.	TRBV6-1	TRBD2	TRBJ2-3	TGTGCCAGCCTTCCCGGAATAGCGGGAGCGTACCCACACACAGATACGCAGTATTTT	CASLPGIAGAYPHTDTQYF
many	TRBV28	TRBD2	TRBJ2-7	TGTGCCAGCAGTTTATGGGGTAGCGGGAGGGCCCCCGAGCAGTACTTC	CASSLWGSGRAPEQYF
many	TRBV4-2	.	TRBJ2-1	TGTGCCAGCAGCCAGTGGCGGGAAAGGGGGAATGAGCAGTTCTTC	CASSQWRERGNEQFF
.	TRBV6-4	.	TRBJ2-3	TGTGCCAGCAGCGCCCTACTGACTAAAGATTGCACAGATACGCAGTATTTT	CASSALLTKDCTDTQYF
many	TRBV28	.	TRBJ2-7	TGTGCCAGTGACACCCAAAGCTCCTACGAGCAGTACTTC	CASDTQSSYEQYF
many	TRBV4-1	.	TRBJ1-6	TGCGCCAGCAGCCAAGAGGGGGAGATCTCACCCCTCCACTTT	CASSQEGEISPLHF
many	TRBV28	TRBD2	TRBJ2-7	TGTGCCAGCAGAACCACTAGCGGAGGTTCCTACGAGCAGTACTTC	CASRTTSGGSYEQYF
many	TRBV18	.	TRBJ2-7	TGTGCCAGCTCACCCTTTTCCTCTCTCCCGGGCGGCTCCTACGAGCAGTACTTC	CASSPFSSLPGGSYEQYF
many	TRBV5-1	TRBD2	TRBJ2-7	TGCGCCAGCAGTCTCTCCGGGACTATGCTGGACGAGCAGTACTTC	CASSLSGTMLDEQYF
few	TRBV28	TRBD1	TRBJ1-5	TGTGCCAGCAGGGCCGGGACAGGGGGTTTTGGTCAGCCCCAGCATTTT	CASRAGTGGFGQPQHF
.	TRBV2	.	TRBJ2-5	TGTGCCTCCGCCCTATTCCAAGAGACCCAGTACTTC	CASALFQETQYF
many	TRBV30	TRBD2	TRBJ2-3	TGTGCCTGGAGTTTGGCGGGAGGCCTAACAGATACGCAGTATTTT	CAWSLAGGLTDTQYF
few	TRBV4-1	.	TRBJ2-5	TGCGCCAGCAGCCAGGACTGGACGAAAGAGACCCAGTACTTC	CASSQDWTKETQYF
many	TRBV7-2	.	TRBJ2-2	TGTGCCAGCAGCTTAGCCGTTCGCCACCGAGCGAACACCGGGGAGCTGTTTTTT	CASSLAVRHRANTGELFF
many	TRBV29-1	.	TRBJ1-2	TGCAGCGGGGCATCAGGAACCTATGGCTACACCTTC	CSGASGTYGYTF
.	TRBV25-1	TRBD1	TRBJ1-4	TGTGCCAGCATCCGACAGGGGGACGAAAAACTGTTTTTT	CASIRQGDEKLFF
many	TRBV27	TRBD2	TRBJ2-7	TGTGCCAGCACGAAACTAACTAGCGGAAGCTCCTACGAGCAGTACTTC	CASTKLTSGSSYEQYF
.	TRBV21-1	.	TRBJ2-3	TGTGCCAGCAGCAAAGTACAGGGGGGAAATACGCAGTATTTT	CASSKVQGGNTQYF
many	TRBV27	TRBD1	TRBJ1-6	TGTGCCAGCACCTTGGACAGGGCCGATAATTCACCCCTCCACTTT	CASTLDRADNSPLHF